This T cell receptor (beta chain) was profiled in a study of tumor-infiltrating lymphocytes in primary liver carcinoma (dated by TCRdb to the late 2010s). About the study as a whole: Between late 2015 and early 2016, several patients in China with histopathologically diagnosed primary liver carcinoma had surgical resection. The five patients, three men and two women aged 30 to 69 years, had hepatocellular carcinoma (four) or combined HCC and intrahepatic cholangiocarcinoma (one). The five patients had tumors staged T1-T3 N0M0, with maximum diameters ranging from about 4 to 11 cm. Samples yielded roughly 3.5 to 7.13 million productive TCRbeta reads; read depth did not differ significantly between tissue types. For each liver tumor, the study sampled five regions along with adjacent normal tissue and blood, and applied TCRbeta repertoire sequencing, expression microarrays and whole-exome sequencing. A total of about 35 specimens from 5 patients underwent TCRbeta repertoire sequencing, comprising around 25 tumor regions, 5 adjacent noncancerous liver tissues and 5 peripheral blood samples. Repertoires from technical replicates were highly reproducible, with mean shared-clone rates roughly 0.87 and correlation coefficients above 0.95.

Using a constant-region primer and ProtoScript II reverse transcriptase, TCRbeta-specific cDNA was reverse-transcribed from approximately 0.5 ug total RNA. Three nested multiplex PCR rounds, following a slightly modified ARM-PCR procedure, were used to build the TCRbeta libraries. Each of the first two PCR rounds ran for about 10 cycles using multiplex TRBV1-TRBV30 forward primers together with a Cbeta reverse primer. Sample barcodes and Illumina adapters were attached in a final 25-cycle PCR using Deep VentR polymerase. Before sequencing, amplicons of 200-500 bp were purified from gel using a QIAquick gel extraction kit. An Illumina HiSeq 2500 was used to sequence the TCRbeta amplicons with 250-bp paired-end reads. Concerning the study's data processing: To recover full CDR3 sequences, reads were quality-trimmed using Trimmomatic v0.33 and paired reads were then merged using FLASH v1.2.11. V, D and J germline segments were assigned to the rearranged TCRbeta sequences by MiGEC v1.2.1b. VDJtools v1.0.0 computed clonotype statistics and Shannon-Wiener diversity indices. Except for diversity analysis, only the 250 most abundant clonotypes of each sample were used in subsequent analyses to reduce sampling bias. Using fastp trimming at Q25 and MiXCR clonotype assembly, TCRdb reanalyzed the public sequencing data and kept in-frame beta chains. Rows with one shared CDR3 protein collapse into an entry with the most common genes and DNA. The V and J calls shown here were made by TCRdb, not taken from the authors' results. Across this sample there are about 300,000 distinct CDR3 sequences, with around three fifths seen only once. Roughly 8.9% of the sample lies in the top ten.

The CDR3 contains 14 residues, cysteine and phenylalanine counted. This entry keeps only the CDR3 DNA: 42 bases, framed from base 1. CDR1 SGHRS and CDR2 YFSETQ were looked up in the germline V gene. Between the V and J ends, shortened by 4 bases and 12 bases respectively, the junction contains 20 bases. Results the study describes overall, beyond this receptor: Pairs of tumor regions showed greater repertoire overlap (mean around 36%) than tumor-adjacent pairs (roughly 17%) or tumor-blood pairs (approximately 15%), which is consistent with antigen-driven expansion. Compared with blood, tumors had a significantly larger share of the repertoire taken up by the top 250 clones (p = 0.039). Comparison of CD4+ and CD8+ T cell repertoires was precluded by the use of bulk unsorted samples. Because only the TCR beta chain was sequenced and unpaired alpha chains were not captured, true repertoire diversity is likely underestimated. The study included only five patients, and the authors note findings should be validated in a larger study.

TRIzol reagent was used to extract blood RNA from unsorted whole blood, while the DNeasy Blood & Tissue kit provided the germline DNA. At the time of sampling, the patients were treatment-naive and had chronic HBV infection. Before surgery, roughly 4 milliliters of peripheral blood were collected into K2EDTA tubes. Details on this clonotype: Its antigen is not yet known. No clone much larger than this one lies a single base away; base qualities are absent.

The source material was peripheral blood. The chain is made from TRBV5-1 and TRBJ2-1, with no confidently assigned D gene. The TCR originated in a man aged 35 to 55 with primary liver carcinoma and hepatitis B virus infection. The CDR3 region has the sequence CASSPTQFKAGQFF. The DNA sequence is as follows: TGCGCCAGCAGCCCAACCCAGTTTAAAGCCGGGCAGTTCTTC. When the CDR3 is completed using the reference TRBV5-1 and TRBJ2-1 genes on either side, the full variable domain is KAGVTQTPRYLIKTRGQQVTLSCSPISGHRSVSWYQQTPGQGLQFLFEYFSETQRNKGNFPGRFSGRQFSNSRSEMNVSTLELGDSALYLCASSPTQFKAGQFFGPGTRLTVL.